Listed here are 19 T cell receptor beta chains from one sample, sequenced in a study of T cell responses to AZD1222 COVID-19 vaccine. Repertoires were generated with immunoSEQ multiplex PCR, while TCRdb's copy carries only in-frame clones and drops some. The table includes around 89,000 clones, approximately 90% detected once. The sequenced sample was peripheral blood, obtained on day 0 of AZD1222 vaccination. These receptors originate from an adult in good health.

This clone occurred once. The rearrangement joins TRBV3-1 (or the pseudogene TRBV3-2) to TRBJ1-2; no reliable D call. Trimming cost V 2 bases and J 7 bases, with 5 bases left between them. The CDR3 has 11 amino acids. Germline values: CDR1 LGHDT, CDR2 YNNKEL (reference sequence). The CDR3 is CASSQLSGYTF. DNA for the CDR3: TGTGCCAGCAGCCAACTTTCTGGCTACACCTTC.

The rearrangement links TRBV19 to TRBJ1-3; D is uncertain. V was shortened by 6 bases and J by 1 base, with 16 bases between the two germline ends. Germline V gives CDR1 LNHDA, CDR2 SQIVND (reference sequence). This CDR3 contains 16 residues. The CDR3 is CASSPPWTDSGNTIYF. The DNA of the CDR3 is TGTGCCAGTAGCCCCCCTTGGACGGATTCTGGAAACACCATATATTTT.

This clone was observed a few times. The V gene is TRBV2, the J gene TRBJ2-1; D is unclear. The CDR3 covers 11 residues. The V end was cut by 4 bases, the J end by 6 bases, with 4 bases between. Germline V gene lookup returns CDR1 SNHLY and CDR2 FYNNEI. CDR3 protein: CASSGFNEQFF. For the CDR3, the DNA is TGTGCCAGCAGTGGGTTCAATGAGCAGTTCTTC.

The gene calls are TRBV28 and TRBJ1-5; D call uncertain. The CDR3 contains 16 residues. Trimming left V 3 bases short and J 2 bases short, with 14 bases between. Germline loops: CDR1 MDHEN, CDR2 SYDVKM. The CDR3 sequence is CASSLMMGLGNQPQHF. Here the CDR3 DNA reads TGTGCCAGCAGTTTGATGATGGGGTTGGGCAATCAGCCCCAGCATTTT. The complete variable domain, with remaining parts taken from reference TRBV28 and TRBJ1-5, reads DVKVTQSSRYLVKRTGEKVFLECVQDMDHENMFWYRQDPGLGLRLIYFSYDVKMKEKGDIPEGYSVSREKKERFSLILESASTNQTSMYLCASSLMMGLGNQPQHFGDGTRLSIL.

J is TRBJ1-4 and V is TRBV6-1; no reliable D call. Germline CDR1 MNHNS, CDR2 SASEGT. V was trimmed by 2 bases and J by 0 bases, leaving 10 bases between them. The CDR3 is 16 residues long. CDR3 DNA: TGTGCCAGCAGTGAATTGACTCCTGCAACTAATGAAAAACTGTTTTTT. It encodes CASSELTPATNEKLFF.

This sequence joins TRBV4-3 and TRBJ2-5; D is unresolved. The V end was cut by 0 bases, the J end by 2 bases, with 7 bases between. Per germline, CDR1 LGHNA and CDR2 YSLEER. CDR3 length equals 14 residues. CDR3 amino acids: CASSQDLKQETQYF. The CDR3 bases are TGCGCCAGCAGCCAAGATCTGAAGCAAGAGACCCAGTACTTC.

The V gene is TRBV28, the J gene TRBJ2-2, with 10 bases that match TRBD1. Germline V CDR1 and CDR2: MDHEN, SYDVKM. Trimming took 6 bases from V and 4 from J; bases not matched to a gene: 5. The CDR3 has 15 residues. The CDR3 sequence is CASRRGQGITGELFF. In nucleotides, the CDR3 is TGTGCCAGCAGGCGGGGACAGGGGATCACCGGGGAGCTGTTTTTT.

This clone was detected a few times. The rearrangement links TRBV7-8 to TRBJ1-1, with D tentatively TRBD1 (6 bases). Per germline, CDR1 SGHVS and CDR2 FQNEAQ. The CDR3 sequence is 14 residues long. Trimming removed 5 bases at V and 5 bases at J, with 15 bases between. Here the CDR3 reads CASSATRGATEAFF. CDR3 bases: TGTGCCAGCAGCGCCACTAGGGGGGCTACTGAAGCTTTCTTT.

The chain couples TRBV12-3 or TRBV12-4 to TRBJ1-1; D gene uncertain. Trimming shortened V by 7 bases and J by 6 bases, and 12 bases separated the two germline ends. The CDR3 is 12 residues long. CDR3 sequence reads: CASTPLSAEAFF. CDR3 in DNA: TGTGCCAGCACTCCTCTGAGCGCTGAAGCTTTCTTT.

J is TRBJ1-2 and V is TRBV28, with D perhaps TRBD1 (5 bases). Germline V gene lookup returns CDR1 MDHEN and CDR2 SYDVKM. CDR3 length equals 13 residues. V gave up 4 bases and J gave up 8 bases, with 14 bases separating them. CDR3 in amino acids: CASSWSGEWGYTF. The CDR3 region has the DNA TGTGCCAGCAGTTGGTCGGGGGAATGGGGCTACACCTTC.

The rearrangement uses TRBV7-2 and TRBJ2-3; D may be TRBD2 (6 bases). This CDR3 has 14 residues. The germline gives CDR1 SGHTA, CDR2 FQGNSA. The V end was cut by 5 bases, the J end by 0 bases, with 9 bases between. The CDR3 spells CASSPGLSTDTQYF. DNA for the CDR3: TGTGCCAGCAGCCCGGGACTTAGCACAGATACGCAGTATTTT. Looking up the rest from reference TRBV7-2 and TRBJ2-3 gives the full variable domain: GAGVSQSPSNKVTEKGKDVELRCDPISGHTALYWYRQSLGQGLEFLIYFQGNSAPDKSGLPSDRFSAERTGGSVSTLTIQRTQQEDSAVYLCASSPGLSTDTQYFGPGTRLTVL.

CDR3 sequence: CASSSDRWDTEAFF. The CDR3 nucleotides read TGTGCCAGCAGCTCGGACAGGTGGGACACTGAAGCTTTCTTT. The rearrangement links TRBV7-2 to TRBJ1-1, with 7 bases matching TRBD1. The CDR3 has 14 residues. V dropped 4 bases and J dropped 3; count of bases not matched to a gene: 5. Germline assignment: CDR1 SGHTA and CDR2 FQGNSA.

The genes are TRBV27 and TRBJ2-1; D possibly corresponds to TRBD1 (5 bases). The V gene's germline CDR1 is MNHEY and CDR2 SMNVEV (reference sequence). Between the trimmed V and J ends, which lost 10 bases and 1 base, there was a span of 17 bases. The CDR3 is 15 residues long. DNA for the CDR3: TGTGCCACTCAACAGGCGATTAGTTCCTACAATGAGCAGTTCTTC. Amino acid sequence: CATQQAISSYNEQFF.

The chain has TRBV19 and TRBJ1-6, with D perhaps matching TRBD1 (6 bases). V lost 7 bases and J 7 bases, leaving 17 bases between the germline ends. From germline, CDR1 is LNHDA and CDR2 SQIVND (reference sequence). The CDR3 loop spans 15 amino acids. The CDR3 nucleotides are TGTGCCAGTACACGGGGGCCCCGAGGGAATTCACCCCTCCACTTT. It codes for CASTRGPRGNSPLHF.

The chain recombines TRBV6-6 with TRBJ1-2; 9 bases match TRBD1. Trimming cost V 5 bases and J 4 bases; bases outside gene matches: 14. From germline, CDR1 is MNHNY and CDR2 SVGAGI (reference sequence). This CDR3 spans 17 amino acids. CDR3 region: CASSPRKEQGAVYGYTF. The CDR3 bases are TGTGCCAGCAGTCCACGAAAGGAACAGGGGGCTGTCTATGGCTACACCTTC.

In this sample, this clone turned up a few times. The V and J genes are TRBV19 and TRBJ1-1; D ambiguous. Per the germline V gene, CDR1 is LNHDA and CDR2 is SQIVND (reference sequence). The germline V and J ends were trimmed by 4 bases and 1 base, with 10 bases remaining between them. This CDR3 spans 14 amino acids. CDR3 coding DNA: TGTGCCAGTAGTAGTGCGGGGTGGAACACTGAAGCTTTCTTT. Its translation: CASSSAGWNTEAFF.

The chain is built from TRBV19 and TRBJ1-2; 8 nucleotides align to TRBD1. V lost 6 bases and J lost 3; bases outside the gene matches: 6. Germline values: CDR1 LNHDA, CDR2 SQIVND (reference sequence). The CDR3 runs to 14 residues. Written as DNA, the CDR3 is TGTGCCAGTAGAACCCCGGACAGGGACTATGGCTACACCTTC. Translating it yields CASRTPDRDYGYTF.

CDR3 DNA: TGTGCCACCGGCGGGGAAGATCAGCCCCAGCATTTT. This gives the protein CATGGEDQPQHF. J is TRBJ1-5 and V is TRBV15, with D unresolved. This CDR3 has 12 residues. V was cut by 8 bases and J by 5 bases, with 10 bases left in between. The germline gives CDR1 LNHNV, CDR2 YYDKDF (reference sequence).

V is TRBV19 and J is TRBJ2-5; 7 bases are a match to TRBD2. The ends lost 0 bases at V and 5 bases at J; junction bases unmatched: 6. The length of the CDR3 is 15 residues. CDR1 LNHDA and CDR2 SQIVND come from the germline V gene (reference sequence). The CDR3 DNA is TGTGCCAGTAGTATAGATCGACTAGCATCGGAGACCCAGTACTTC. It specifies CASSIDRLASETQYF.